A selection of T cell receptor beta chains follows, all from one sample in a study of cytomegalovirus exposure and HLA in healthy donors. Data came from immunoSEQ multiplex PCR; TCRdb stores just in-frame clones and leaves some out. The sample lists tens of thousands of clones, about four fifths occurring once. The sequenced sample was PBMCs. These receptor sequences come from a woman in her thirties in good health and CMV-seronegative. The CDR3 runs from the conserved cysteine through the conserved F or W. Fields, in order: J gene, clone size, D gene, V gene, CDR3 DNA, CDR3 protein. A D gene is named only where the DNA matches it firmly. The size field is filled for only some rows; it gives once, few, many or a size class.

>TRBJ2-7|-|-|TRBV4-1
TGCGCCAGCAGCCACGGACAGGAGGGCTACGAGCAGTACTTC
CASSHGQEGYEQYF
>TRBJ1-2|-|-|TRBV28
TGTGCCAGCAGTTTATTCACCTTGAGACAGGTGATGAAGAGCTACACCTTC
CASSLFTLRQVMKSYTF
>TRBJ2-7|-|TRBD1|TRBV7-6
TGTGCCAGCAGTTTGGGGGCCGGGACAGGAGATTACGAGCAGTACTTC
CASSLGAGTGDYEQYF
>TRBJ2-7|-|-|TRBV2
TGTGCCAGCAGCCCCCCAAGGGGCGAGCAGTACTTC
CASSPPRGEQYF
>TRBJ1-1|-|-|TRBV2
TGTGCCAGCAATACCCCAGGGTACCCTGAAGCTTTCTTT
CASNTPGYPEAFF
>TRBJ1-4|-|TRBD1|TRBV7-9
TGTGCCAGCAGTTACAGACAGGGAGATAATGAAAAACTGTTTTTT
CASSYRQGDNEKLFF
>TRBJ2-6|-|-|TRBV5-1
TGCGCCAGCAGCTCCCAGGCGTCTGGGGCCAACGTCCTGACTTTC
CASSSQASGANVLTF
>TRBJ2-1|-|TRBD2|TRBV7-9
TGTGCCAGCAGCTCAGGGACTAGCGGGGCCAATGAGCAGTTCTTC
CASSSGTSGANEQFF
>TRBJ2-3|-|-|TRBV5-4
TGTGCCAGCAGCGAGTCGGGGGGCCCAGATACGCAGTATTTT
CASSESGGPDTQYF
>TRBJ2-7|-|TRBD1|TRBV5-6
TGTGCCAGCAGCCCAGGGACAGGCCTCTCCTACGAGCAGTACTTC
CASSPGTGLSYEQYF
>TRBJ2-3|once|TRBD2|TRBV18
TGTGCCAGCTCACCAAGGGGCCCGACTAGCGGAACCACAGATACGCAGTATTTT
CASSPRGPTSGTTDTQYF
>TRBJ2-3|once|TRBD1|TRBV27
TGTGCCAGCAGTTTAGTGTCGACAGGGTCAGATACGCAGTATTTT
CASSLVSTGSDTQYF
>TRBJ1-1|-|TRBD1|TRBV9
TGTGCCAGCAGCCCGACAGGGGGCCTCGAGGTTTTCTTT
CASSPTGGLEVFF
>TRBJ1-2|-|-|TRBV5-8
TGTGCCAGCAGCTTTGACAGGAGATCTAACTATGGCTACACCTTC
CASSFDRRSNYGYTF
>TRBJ2-1|-|-|TRBV28
TGTGCCAGCAGTTTCGGCGGGGCGGAATACAATGAGCAGTTCTTC
CASSFGGAEYNEQFF
>TRBJ1-1|-|TRBD1|TRBV12-5
TGTGCTAGTGGTCAGGACAGGGGGCAGAGCACTGAAGCTTTCTTT
CASGQDRGQSTEAFF
>TRBJ2-7|-|-|TRBV7-7
TGTGCTAGCAGCTTAGTTCCTCACAGCTACGAGCAGTACTTC
CASSLVPHSYEQYF
>TRBJ1-3|-|-|TRBV7-2
TGTGCCAGCAGCTTAGCAGTAGCTGGAAACACCATATATTTT
CASSLAVAGNTIYF